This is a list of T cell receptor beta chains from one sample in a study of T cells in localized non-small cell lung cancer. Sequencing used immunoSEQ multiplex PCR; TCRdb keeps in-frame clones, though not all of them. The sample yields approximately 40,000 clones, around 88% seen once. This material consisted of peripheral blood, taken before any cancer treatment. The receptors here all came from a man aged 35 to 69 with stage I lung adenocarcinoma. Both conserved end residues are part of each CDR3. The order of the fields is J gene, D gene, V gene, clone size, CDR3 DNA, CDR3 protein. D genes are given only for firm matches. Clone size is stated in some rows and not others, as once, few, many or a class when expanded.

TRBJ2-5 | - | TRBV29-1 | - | TGCAGCTCTATAGGACGGCAGCAAGAGACCCAGTACTTC | CSSIGRQQETQYF
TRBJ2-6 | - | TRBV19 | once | TGTGCCAGCGGACGGTTAACCTCTGGGGCCAACGTCCTGACTTTC | CASGRLTSGANVLTF
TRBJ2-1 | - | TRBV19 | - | TGTGCCAGTAGTATGCGTCCGTTACCCTACAATGAGCAGTTCTTC | CASSMRPLPYNEQFF
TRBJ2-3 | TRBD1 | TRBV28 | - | TGTGCCAGCAGTTCGTCCTCACTGCGGTCGACAGGGAAGCAGTATTTT | CASSSSSLRSTGKQYF
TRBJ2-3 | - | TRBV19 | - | TGTGCCAGTTCGGGTCGGGCTAGCACAGATACGCAGTATTTT | CASSGRASTDTQYF
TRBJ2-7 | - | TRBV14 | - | TGTGCCAGCAGCCAAGAACAGAACTCCTACGAGCAGTACTTC | CASSQEQNSYEQYF
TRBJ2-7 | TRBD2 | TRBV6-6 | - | TGTGCCAGCACCGAGCGACTAGCGGGAGCCTACGAGCAGTACTTC | CASTERLAGAYEQYF
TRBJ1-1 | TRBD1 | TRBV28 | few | TGTGCCAGCAGATCCGACAGGGTGAACACTGAAGCTTTCTTT | CASRSDRVNTEAFF
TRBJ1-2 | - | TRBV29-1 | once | TGCAGCGCTTCCCCGAGTGGGACTAACTATGGCTACACCTTC | CSASPSGTNYGYTF
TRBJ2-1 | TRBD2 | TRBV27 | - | TGTGCCAGCAGTTCTAGCGGGAGGTCCCCTCTAGCGGATGAGCAGTTCTTC | CASSSSGRSPLADEQFF
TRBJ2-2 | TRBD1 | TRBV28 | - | TGTGCCAGCAGTTTCTCCCGGGACAGGGGGCCCAACACCGGGGAGCTGTTTTTT | CASSFSRDRGPNTGELFF
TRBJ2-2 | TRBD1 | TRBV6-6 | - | TGTGCCAGCAGTTACGGGCAAGGGGGCTGGTGTTTTTTT | CASSYGQGGWCFF
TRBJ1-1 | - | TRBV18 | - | TGTGCCAGCTCACCGGATGGGGGGCTAGTAGCTTTCTTT | CASSPDGGLVAFF
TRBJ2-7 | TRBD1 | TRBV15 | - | TGTGCCACCAGCAGAGATCTGGGGGACAGGCGCAGGGAGCAGTACTTC | CATSRDLGDRRREQYF
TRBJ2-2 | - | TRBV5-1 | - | TGCGCCAGCAGCGTACGGGACGGGCACACCGGGGAGCTGTTTTTT | CASSVRDGHTGELFF